Presented here are 3 T cell receptor beta chains from one specimen sequenced in a study of regulatory T cells in long-lasting Graves disease (dated by TCRdb to about 2021). The time point label, as the study defines it: newly diagnosed GD, antithyroid drugs for less than 3 months. For both TCR sequencing and RNA sequencing, RNA was extracted from PBMCs using TRIzol. Library prep was done by multiplex PCR. TCRdb lists the instrument as Illumina HiSeq 4000. To build TCR beta libraries, CDR3 regions were amplified by Arm-PCR using iRepertoire HTBI primers. TCRdb passed the public sequencing reads through fastp at Q25 and MiXCR, retaining productive beta sequences. All rows with the same CDR3 protein become a single entry with the most common DNA and genes. This sample holds about 470,000 distinct CDR3 sequences; more than 13% were observed only once. The top ten hold 15% to 20% of the sample. These same records also appear under a second study, on T cells in Graves' hyperthyroidism and ophthalmopathy.

The sequences come from peripheral blood mononuclear cells (PBMCs), collected at new diagnosis, from a patient treated with antithyroid drugs. The source of these receptors is a woman in her thirties with Graves disease. Donor details come from another sample of the same person, matched by shared clones.

This clonotype was detected ten times or more. The gene calls are TRBV7-9 and TRBJ2-7; D is uncertain. V was pared by 5 bases and J by 4 bases, with 6 bases between. In germline, CDR1 is SEHNR, CDR2 FQNEAQ (reference sequence). This CDR3 is 11 amino acids long. CDR3 in DNA: TGTGCCAGCAGCCCCAAGTACGAGCAGTACTTC. Its protein is CASSPKYEQYF.

Only a few counts were recorded for this clonotype. The CDR3 sequence: CASIQGTIANYGYTF. The DNA for the CDR3 is TGTGCCAGTATACAGGGGACCATAGCTAACTATGGCTACACCTTC. This sequence joins TRBV19 and TRBJ1-2, with 7 nucleotides matching TRBD1. V shed 7 bases and J 0 bases; nucleotides not matched to a gene: 8. This CDR3 has 15 amino acids. Germline loops: CDR1 LNHDA, CDR2 SQIVND (reference sequence).

This clonotype was observed at least ten times. The rearrangement joins TRBV10-3 to TRBJ2-7; 12 nucleotides match TRBD2. J gave up 2 bases and V 0 bases, and 8 bases lay outside the gene matches. Germline V gene sequence: CDR1 ENHRY, CDR2 SYGVKD. The CDR3 is 18 amino acids. Written as DNA, the CDR3 is TGTGCCATCAGTGAGTCTCGACTAGCGGGAGATGTAACCTACGAGCAGTACTTC. Its protein product is CAISESRLAGDVTYEQYF.